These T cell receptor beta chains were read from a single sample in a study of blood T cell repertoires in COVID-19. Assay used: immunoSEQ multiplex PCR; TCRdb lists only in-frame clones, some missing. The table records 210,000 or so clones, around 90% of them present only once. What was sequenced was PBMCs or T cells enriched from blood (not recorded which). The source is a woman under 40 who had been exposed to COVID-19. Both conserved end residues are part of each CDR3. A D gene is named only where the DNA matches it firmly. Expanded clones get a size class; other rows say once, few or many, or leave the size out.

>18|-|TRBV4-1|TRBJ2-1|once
TGCGCCAGCAGCCAAGGAGCTCGTGATCGCGGCCCCTACAATGAGCAGTTCTTC
CASSQGARDRGPYNEQFF
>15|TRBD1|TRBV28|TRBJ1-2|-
TGTGCCAGCAGTACCCGGACAGGGGGCGGCTATGGCTACACCTTC
CASSTRTGGGYGYTF
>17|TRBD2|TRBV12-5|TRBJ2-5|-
TGTGCTAGTGGTTTAGTAGCGGGAGGGCCGCGGAGAGAGACCCAGTACTTC
CASGLVAGGPRRETQYF
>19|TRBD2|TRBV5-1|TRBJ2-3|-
TGCGCCAGCAGCATCGGACTAGCGGGGAGCCCGAAGATGGCAGATACGCAGTATTTT
CASSIGLAGSPKMADTQYF
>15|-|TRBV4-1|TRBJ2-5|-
TGCGCCAGCAGCCAAGTAGGACAAGGTCAAGAGACCCAGTACTTC
CASSQVGQGQETQYF
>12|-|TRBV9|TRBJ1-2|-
TGTGCCAGCAGCGAGACTGTAGGCGCACCAACCTTC
CASSETVGAPTF
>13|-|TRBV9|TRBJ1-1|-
TGTGCCAGCAGCGGGGGCCCAAACACTGAAGCTTTCTTT
CASSGGPNTEAFF
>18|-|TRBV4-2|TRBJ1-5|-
TGTGCCAGCAGCCAATCCGATGGAGTACAGGGAAGCAATCAGCCCCAGCATTTT
CASSQSDGVQGSNQPQHF
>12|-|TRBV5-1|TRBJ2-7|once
TGCGCCAGCAGCCCGGACTACTACGAGCAGTACTTC
CASSPDYYEQYF
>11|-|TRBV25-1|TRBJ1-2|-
TGTGCCAGCATCTCGCAGGATGGCTACACCTTC
CASISQDGYTF
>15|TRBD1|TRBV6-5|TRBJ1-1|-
TGTGCCAGCAGTTGGGGACAGGGGCTGAACACTGAAGCTTTCTTT
CASSWGQGLNTEAFF
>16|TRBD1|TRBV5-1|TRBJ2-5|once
TGCGCCAGCAGCCACGAGGGACAGACGTACCAAGAGACCCAGTACTTC
CASSHEGQTYQETQYF
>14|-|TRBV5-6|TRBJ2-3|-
TGTGCCAGCAGCTTGGGCAGGGCCGCAGATACGCAGTATTTT
CASSLGRAADTQYF
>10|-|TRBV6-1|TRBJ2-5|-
TGTGCCAGCAGTGAGGCGACCCAGTACTTC
CASSEATQYF
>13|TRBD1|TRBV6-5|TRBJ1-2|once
TGTGCCAGCAGCTCCGGGACAGTCTATGGCTACACCTTC
CASSSGTVYGYTF
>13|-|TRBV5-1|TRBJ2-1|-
TGCGCCAGCAGCTTGGTTCCTGGGCGTGAGCAGTTCTTC
CASSLVPGREQFF
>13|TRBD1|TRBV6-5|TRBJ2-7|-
TGTGCCAGCAGCCGACAGGGGTACTACGAGCAGTACTTC
CASSRQGYYEQYF
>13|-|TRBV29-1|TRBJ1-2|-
TGCAGCGTTTATGAGACTGTAAACTATGGCTACACCTTC
CSVYETVNYGYTF
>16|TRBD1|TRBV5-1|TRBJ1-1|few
TGCGCCAGCAGCTCCTTAGGACAGGGGATAGGCACTGAAGCTTTCTTT
CASSSLGQGIGTEAFF
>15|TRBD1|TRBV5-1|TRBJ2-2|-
TGCGCCAGCAGCTGGACAGGGGGCAACACCGGGGAGCTGTTTTTT
CASSWTGGNTGELFF
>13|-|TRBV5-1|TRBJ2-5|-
TGCGCCAGCAGCTTGGGAGTTCAAGAGACCCAGTACTTC
CASSLGVQETQYF
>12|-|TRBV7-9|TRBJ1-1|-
TGTGCCAGCAGCTTAGGAGGGGGTGAAGCTTTCTTT
CASSLGGGEAFF